The present TCR beta chain was sequenced within a study of response to subunit inactivated influenza vaccine. Trimming pared 6 bases from V and 7 bases from J, leaving 8 bases between. There are 11 residues in the CDR3. Germline V gene sequence: CDR1 MNHEY, CDR2 SVGAGI. Overall study results and limits: Authors suggested that a seasonal influenza vaccination recruits few new T cells each time.

TCRdb passed the RT-PCR reads through MiXCR, listing each CDR3 protein once. The repertoire holds approximately 500,000 distinct CDR3 sequences, 11% to 15% seen once, with over 8.5% in the top ten. This clonotype has a handful of counts. Its antigen is unidentified. The chain carries TRBV6-5 and TRBJ2-3; possible D gene TRBD1, 5 bases. The specimen comprised PBMCs from blood, sampled 11 to 12 days after vaccination. The receptor was isolated from a man aged 50 or older who received an inactivated influenza vaccine. The CDR3 DNA follows: TGTGCCAGCAGCGACAGCCATACGCAGTATTTT. Protein product: CASSDSHTQYF.